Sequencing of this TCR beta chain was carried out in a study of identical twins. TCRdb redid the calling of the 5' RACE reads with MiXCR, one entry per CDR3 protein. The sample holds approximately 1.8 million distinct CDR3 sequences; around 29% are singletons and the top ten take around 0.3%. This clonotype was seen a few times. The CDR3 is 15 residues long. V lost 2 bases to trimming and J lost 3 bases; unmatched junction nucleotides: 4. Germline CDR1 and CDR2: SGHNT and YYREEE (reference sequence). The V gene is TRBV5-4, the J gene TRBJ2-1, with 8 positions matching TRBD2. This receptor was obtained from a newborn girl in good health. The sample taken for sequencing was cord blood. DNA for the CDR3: TGTGCCAGCAGCTTAACGGGACTAGGCTACAATGAGCAGTTCTTC. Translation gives CASSLTGLGYNEQFF.